A selection of T cell receptor beta chains follows, all from one sample in a study of CD8 T cells in ankylosing spondylitis. Each CDR3 protein gets one entry after TCRdb re-called the 5' RACE reads with MiXCR. This table holds hundreds of thousands of distinct CDR3 sequences, about 19% found once. Sequenced sample: blood, either unsorted or a sorted T cell fraction (not recorded which). The receptors were sampled from a male donor with ankylosing spondylitis or in good health (not recorded which). Each CDR3 is given with its conserved first and last residue. A D gene is named only where the DNA matches it firmly. Clone size appears in some rows only: once, few, many, or a class for an expanded clone.

clone size,V gene,D gene,J gene,CDR3 protein,CDR3 DNA
NA,TRBV18,NA,TRBJ2-5,CASSPFGGPTIQETQYF,TGTGCCAGCTCACCTTTCGGGGGGCCGACGATCCAAGAGACCCAGTACTTC
NA,TRBV20-1,TRBD2,TRBJ2-2,CSAVTSGSPGTGELFF,TGCAGTGCCGTGACTAGCGGGAGCCCCGGAACCGGGGAGCTGTTTTTT
NA,TRBV3-1,NA,TRBJ2-3,CASSQEPTLGGRATQYF,TGTGCCAGCAGCCAAGAACCTACTTTAGGGGGGCGAGCTACGCAGTATTTT
few,TRBV3-1,TRBD1,TRBJ2-1,CASSQGQGNEQFF,TGTGCCAGCAGCCAGGGACAGGGCAATGAGCAGTTCTTC
NA,TRBV27,NA,TRBJ1-5,CASSFGLSNQPQHF,TGTGCCAGCAGTTTCGGGCTTAGCAATCAGCCCCAGCATTTT
NA,TRBV20-1,TRBD2,TRBJ2-3,CSAPRTSIPDTQYF,TGCAGTGCTCCCCGGACTAGCATCCCAGATACGCAGTATTTT
few,TRBV20-1,TRBD1,TRBJ1-5,CSAYGTGPQPQHF,TGCAGTGCTTACGGGACAGGGCCTCAGCCCCAGCATTTT
many,TRBV12-3/TRBV12-4,NA,TRBJ1-5,CASSFEAHSNQPQHF,TGTGCCAGCAGTTTCGAGGCACATAGCAATCAGCCCCAGCATTTT
NA,TRBV15,TRBD2,TRBJ2-3,CATSHPPGLAGRSSTDTQYF,TGTGCCACCAGCCACCCCCCCGGACTAGCGGGGCGATCTAGCACAGATACGCAGTATTTT
NA,TRBV30,TRBD2,TRBJ2-2,CAWDAGGNTGELFF,TGTGCCTGGGACGCGGGGGGGAACACCGGGGAGCTGTTTTTT
NA,TRBV12-3/TRBV12-4,NA,TRBJ2-2,CASIPEIAGTGELFF,TGTGCCAGCATCCCCGAAATCGCGGGTACCGGGGAGCTGTTTTTT
NA,TRBV7-9,TRBD1,TRBJ2-1,CASSGTGTATSYNEQFF,TGTGCCAGCAGCGGAACCGGGACAGCGACCTCCTACAATGAGCAGTTCTTC
NA,TRBV20-1,NA,TRBJ1-5,CSARATANSNQPQHF,TGCAGTGCTAGAGCGACTGCGAATAGCAATCAGCCCCAGCATTTT
few,TRBV27,TRBD2,TRBJ2-2,CASSFTPSGSSTGELFF,TGTGCCAGCAGTTTTACCCCTAGCGGGAGTAGTACCGGGGAGCTGTTTTTT
many,TRBV20-1,TRBD1,TRBJ2-5,CSARGTGIETQYF,TGCAGTGCTAGAGGGACAGGGATAGAGACCCAGTACTTC
NA,TRBV29-1,NA,TRBJ1-2,CSVDGQSYGYTF,TGCAGCGTTGATGGGCAGAGCTATGGCTACACCTTC
NA,TRBV20-1,NA,TRBJ2-2,CSAPSGLNTGELFF,TGCAGTGCTCCGAGCGGACTCAACACCGGGGAGCTGTTTTTT
few,TRBV24-1,TRBD1,TRBJ2-1,CATSEQGYEQFF,TGTGCCACCAGTGAACAGGGGTATGAGCAGTTCTTC
few,TRBV20-1,NA,TRBJ1-1,CSAPGLRGAEAFF,TGCAGTGCTCCGGGCCTCCGAGGAGCTGAAGCTTTCTTT
many,TRBV4-1,NA,TRBJ1-4,CASSQEAGTNEKLFF,TGCGCCAGCAGCCAAGAGGCAGGGACGAATGAAAAACTGTTTTTT
many,TRBV20-1,NA,TRBJ1-5,CSAARGQPQHF,TGCAGTGCTGCGAGGGGGCAGCCCCAGCATTTT
NA,TRBV28,NA,TRBJ1-2,CASSFPSGAYGYTF,TGTGCCAGCAGTTTTCCTTCAGGGGCCTATGGCTACACCTTC
NA,TRBV20-1,TRBD1,TRBJ1-6,CSASIDRGESPLHF,TGCAGTGCTTCCATCGACAGGGGAGAATCACCCCTCCACTTT
few,TRBV6-1,NA,TRBJ2-1,CASSRTDLRSYNEQFF,TGTGCCAGCAGCCGGACAGATCTGAGATCTTACAATGAGCAGTTCTTC
few,TRBV30,NA,TRBJ2-1,CAWSSLGTYNEQFF,TGTGCCTGGAGTTCCCTCGGGACCTACAATGAGCAGTTCTTC
many,TRBV12-3/TRBV12-4,TRBD1,TRBJ2-3,CASSSRGQADTQYF,TGTGCCAGCAGTTCCCGTGGACAGGCCGATACGCAGTATTTT
few,TRBV28,NA,TRBJ2-1,CASITSRSSYNEQFF,TGTGCCAGCATCACCTCCCGGAGCTCCTACAATGAGCAGTTCTTC
large,TRBV20-1,NA,TRBJ2-1,CSARAQLARYNEQFF,TGCAGTGCTAGAGCCCAGTTAGCGCGATACAATGAGCAGTTCTTC
few,TRBV20-1,TRBD2,TRBJ2-3,CSAHGTSHLDTQYF,TGCAGTGCACACGGGACTAGTCATTTGGATACGCAGTATTTT
few,TRBV7-6,NA,TRBJ2-5,CASSLTPGQETQYF,TGTGCCAGCAGCTTAACCCCAGGCCAAGAGACCCAGTACTTC
few,TRBV20-1,NA,TRBJ1-6,CSASSGLVSPLHF,TGCAGTGCTAGTTCGGGGTTAGTTTCACCCCTCCACTTT
NA,TRBV20-1,NA,TRBJ2-5,CSATRNRKETQYF,TGCAGCGCCACACGGAACAGGAAAGAGACCCAGTACTTC
NA,TRBV12-3/TRBV12-4,TRBD1,TRBJ1-5,CASKQGYTEPQHF,TGTGCCAGCAAACAGGGGTATACGGAGCCCCAGCATTTT
few,TRBV12-3/TRBV12-4,TRBD1,TRBJ1-6,CASSPRDRGSPLHF,TGTGCCAGCAGTCCCCGGGACAGGGGTTCACCCCTCCACTTT
many,TRBV12-3/TRBV12-4,TRBD1,TRBJ2-5,CASSRDSRETQYF,TGTGCCAGCAGCCGGGACAGCAGGGAGACCCAGTACTTC
NA,TRBV27,NA,TRBJ1-4,CASSLFPGAANEKLFF,TGTGCCAGCAGTTTATTCCCGGGCGCCGCTAATGAAAAACTGTTTTTT
NA,TRBV6-2/TRBV6-3,TRBD1,TRBJ1-2,CASSGQGDGYGYTF,TGTGCCAGCAGCGGACAGGGGGACGGCTATGGCTACACCTTC
few,TRBV5-1,NA,TRBJ2-1,CASSLAGVNNEQFF,TGCGCCAGCAGCTTGGCCGGTGTAAACAATGAGCAGTTCTTC
NA,TRBV12-3/TRBV12-4,TRBD1,TRBJ2-2,CVSSRPLDRGNTGELFF,TGTGTCAGCAGCCGACCGTTGGACAGGGGGAACACCGGGGAGCTGTTTTTT
NA,TRBV3-1,NA,TRBJ2-1,CASSQDQIWGVAYNEQFF,TGTGCCAGCAGCCAAGATCAGATTTGGGGGGTCGCCTACAATGAGCAGTTCTTC
few,TRBV5-1,TRBD2,TRBJ2-5,CASSLTSGSLETQYF,TGCGCCAGCAGCTTGACTAGCGGGAGTTTAGAGACCCAGTACTTC
many,TRBV12-3/TRBV12-4,TRBD1,TRBJ2-2,CAGRQGGTGELFF,TGTGCCGGCCGACAGGGCGGCACCGGGGAGCTGTTTTTT
NA,TRBV7-3,NA,TRBJ2-1,CASSSFAASLNEQFF,TGTGCCAGCAGCTCGTTCGCGGCTAGCCTCAATGAGCAGTTCTTC
NA,TRBV5-1,NA,TRBJ2-2,CASSLVAGEYIGELFF,TGCGCCAGCAGCTTGGTTGCAGGGGAATACATCGGGGAGCTGTTTTTT
few,TRBV11-2,NA,TRBJ2-1,CASSVSGEFGNEQFF,TGTGCCAGCAGCGTTTCGGGGGAATTCGGGAATGAGCAGTTCTTC
many,TRBV20-1,NA,TRBJ2-3,CSARLGSTDTQYF,TGCAGTGCTAGACTCGGGAGCACAGATACGCAGTATTTT
few,TRBV10-3,TRBD2,TRBJ2-5,CAITGGFQETQYF,TGTGCCATCACGGGGGGATTCCAAGAGACCCAGTACTTC
few,TRBV7-6,NA,TRBJ2-3,CASSSRATTDTQYF,TGTGCCAGCAGCTCGAGGGCCACCACAGATACGCAGTATTTT
few,TRBV7-3,TRBD2,TRBJ2-3,CASSLHSGGAGTDTQYF,TGTGCCAGCAGCTTACATAGCGGGGGGGCCGGTACAGATACGCAGTATTTT
NA,TRBV29-1,NA,TRBJ1-1,CSVERQLMNTEAFF,TGCAGCGTTGAGCGACAGCTTATGAACACTGAAGCTTTCTTT
few,TRBV28,NA,TRBJ1-2,CASGKGYLYGYTF,TGTGCCAGCGGGAAAGGATACCTATATGGCTACACCTTC